This is a list of T cell receptor beta chains from one sample in a study of glioma-infiltrating T cells after dendritic cell vaccination. TCRdb's table, derived via immunoSEQ multiplex PCR, lists solely in-frame clones and lacks some. The profile shows nearly 85,000 clones, roughly 89% of them singletons. The specimen was blood, collected before dendritic cell vaccination. The receptors originated from a human donor with glioblastoma. Each CDR3 is given with its conserved first and last residue. The order of the fields is J gene, D gene, CDR3 length, clone size, V gene, CDR3 protein, CDR3 DNA. D genes are given only for firm matches. Clone size is not always given. Where it is, it says once, few, many or a class for expanded clones.

>TRBJ1-2|TRBD1|15|-|TRBV6-6
CASSYSGTGGLGYTF
TGTGCCAGCAGTTACTCTGGGACAGGGGGCCTTGGCTACACCTTC
>TRBJ2-1|-|16|-|TRBV7-2
CASSRRSPSSYNEQFF
TGTGCCAGCAGCCGCCGCTCACCGAGCTCCTACAATGAGCAGTTCTTC
>TRBJ2-7|TRBD1|13|-|TRBV7-8
CASSLRDRDEQYF
TGTGCCAGCAGCTTAAGGGACAGGGACGAGCAGTACTTC
>TRBJ2-7|TRBD1|12|-|TRBV6-6
CATRDSVYEQYF
TGTGCCACCCGGGACAGCGTATACGAGCAGTACTTC
>TRBJ1-6|-|18|-|TRBV5-1
CASSLAGQRSSYNSPLHF
TGCGCCAGCAGCTTGGCCGGACAGCGAAGCTCCTATAATTCACCCCTCCACTTT
>TRBJ1-2|TRBD1|16|-|TRBV14
CASSQSGTGNNYGYTF
TGTGCCAGCAGCCAATCCGGGACAGGGAATAACTATGGCTACACCTTC
>TRBJ2-5|-|14|-|TRBV5-1
CASSLSGYGETQYF
TGCGCCAGCAGCCTGAGCGGGTACGGAGAGACCCAGTACTTC
>TRBJ1-1|-|13|-|TRBV30
CAWSVGDNVRAFF
TGTGCCTGGAGTGTGGGTGACAACGTTAGGGCTTTCTTT
>TRBJ2-2|-|16|-|TRBV5-1
CASSLTGNVGTGELFF
TGCGCCAGCAGCTTGACAGGGAATGTGGGCACCGGGGAGCTGTTTTTT
>TRBJ2-3|TRBD2|17|-|TRBV28
CASSLIAGGGGTDTQYF
TGTGCCAGCAGTTTAATAGCGGGAGGAGGCGGCACAGATACGCAGTATTTT
>TRBJ2-1|-|12|-|TRBV7-6
CASSSNYNEQFF
TGTGCCAGCAGCTCCAACTACAATGAGCAGTTCTTC
>TRBJ2-3|TRBD2|17|once|TRBV5-6
CASSLPGTSGSIDTQYF
TGTGCCAGCAGCTTGCCGGGGACTAGCGGGAGTATAGATACGCAGTATTTT
>TRBJ2-1|-|14|-|TRBV6-5
CASSYSNLRPEQFF
TGTGCCAGCAGTTACTCGAATTTGCGCCCTGAGCAGTTCTTC
>TRBJ1-2|-|13|-|TRBV6-5
CASTPGREAGYTF
TGTGCCAGCACCCCCGGCAGGGAGGCTGGCTACACCTTC
>TRBJ2-1|-|15|-|TRBV7-3
CASSPAGPGWNEQFF
TGTGCCAGCAGCCCCGCGGGACCGGGTTGGAATGAGCAGTTCTTC
>TRBJ2-5|-|13|-|TRBV2
CASSLTRGETQYF
TGTGCCAGCAGTTTAACTAGAGGGGAGACCCAGTACTTC
>TRBJ2-5|-|14|-|TRBV19
CASSPQGGVETQYF
TGTGCCAGTAGTCCACAGGGGGGGGTGGAGACCCAGTACTTC
>TRBJ2-5|-|13|-|TRBV19
CASSMGNQETQYF
TGTGCCAGTAGTATGGGCAACCAAGAGACCCAGTACTTC
>TRBJ2-5|-|15|-|TRBV18
CASSQLIADQETQYF
TGTGCCAGCTCGCAGCTGATAGCGGACCAAGAGACCCAGTACTTC
>TRBJ2-5|TRBD2|15|-|TRBV5-4
CASSLWRGGQETQYF
TGTGCCAGCAGCTTGTGGCGGGGGGGCCAGGAGACCCAGTACTTC
>TRBJ2-3|TRBD1|14|-|TRBV5-1
CASSPGTETDTQYF
TGCGCCAGCAGCCCCGGGACAGAAACAGATACGCAGTATTTT
>TRBJ2-7|TRBD2|14|-|TRBV13
CASSLGLAAYEQYF
TGTGCCAGCAGCTTAGGGCTAGCGGCCTACGAGCAGTACTTC
>TRBJ1-2|-|14|-|TRBV6-5
CASSPREGDYGYTF
TGTGCCAGCAGCCCCAGGGAAGGCGACTATGGCTACACCTTC
>TRBJ2-2|-|13|once|TRBV11-2
CASSSSNTGELFF
TGTGCCAGCAGCTCATCGAACACCGGGGAGCTGTTTTTT
>TRBJ1-1|-|14|-|TRBV6-1
CASIRSPVGEEAFF
TGTGCCAGCATCCGAAGTCCGGTAGGGGAGGAGGCTTTCTTT
>TRBJ2-1|-|14|-|TRBV11-1
CASSLDRSYNEQFF
TGTGCCAGCAGCCTCGACAGATCCTACAATGAGCAGTTCTTC
>TRBJ1-4|TRBD1|15|-|TRBV2
CASSRDRGRNEKLFF
TGTGCCAGCAGTCGGGACAGGGGGCGCAATGAAAAACTGTTTTTT
>TRBJ2-5|-|13|few|TRBV30
CAWSTRGMGTQYF
TGTGCCTGGAGCACCCGCGGAATGGGGACCCAGTACTTC
>TRBJ2-5|-|13|-|TRBV19
CASSTGDQETQYF
TGTGCCAGTAGTACCGGGGACCAAGAGACCCAGTACTTC